The rows below give T cell receptor beta chains drawn from one sample of a study of blood T cell repertoires in COVID-19. Clones were sequenced by immunoSEQ multiplex PCR, and TCRdb holds only the in-frame ones, with some missing. Counted here are over 150,000 clones, about three quarters occurring once; the ten biggest clones make up approximately 8%. Sequencing was done on a sample of peripheral blood. These receptors all come from a man aged 60-69 years with acute or convalescent COVID-19. The CDR3 runs from the conserved cysteine through the conserved F or W. Clone size, where shown, is once, few, many, or a class for clones that have expanded.

clone size: few; V gene: TRBV5-1; J gene: TRBJ2-7; CDR3 protein: CASSYGQGKVHEQYF
clone size: NA; V gene: TRBV18; J gene: TRBJ2-2; CDR3 protein: CASSPRGQPNTGELFF
clone size: once; V gene: TRBV6-6; J gene: TRBJ2-7; CDR3 protein: CASSNVAGGTYEQYF
clone size: once; V gene: TRBV12-3/TRBV12-4; J gene: TRBJ1-1; CDR3 protein: CASSFGLREAFF
clone size: NA; V gene: TRBV9; J gene: TRBJ2-5; CDR3 protein: CASSVVSSQETQYF
clone size: NA; V gene: TRBV28; J gene: TRBJ2-5; CDR3 protein: CASSGTEETQYF
clone size: NA; V gene: TRBV5-4; J gene: TRBJ1-2; CDR3 protein: CASSLGHYGYTF
clone size: NA; V gene: TRBV10-2; J gene: TRBJ1-2; CDR3 protein: CATSPNYGYTF
clone size: NA; V gene: TRBV20-1; J gene: TRBJ1-1; CDR3 protein: CSAGGTEAFF
clone size: NA; V gene: TRBV6-5; J gene: TRBJ2-7; CDR3 protein: CASSLLPRNEAYEQYF
clone size: NA; V gene: TRBV11-2; J gene: TRBJ1-2; CDR3 protein: CASSSLRGGTGKSGYTF
clone size: once; V gene: TRBV9; J gene: TRBJ2-6; CDR3 protein: CASREQGSGANVLTF
clone size: few; V gene: TRBV2; J gene: TRBJ2-1; CDR3 protein: CASSRTGGSDEQFF
clone size: NA; V gene: TRBV30; J gene: TRBJ1-2; CDR3 protein: CAWSVLNRASKGYTF
clone size: NA; V gene: TRBV30; J gene: TRBJ2-1; CDR3 protein: CAWSPGLAGTNEQFF
clone size: NA; V gene: TRBV5-1; J gene: TRBJ2-7; CDR3 protein: CASSLGQVYEQYF
clone size: once; V gene: TRBV24-1; J gene: TRBJ2-1; CDR3 protein: CATSPGGYNEQFF
clone size: NA; V gene: TRBV27; J gene: TRBJ1-5; CDR3 protein: CASSPNRELPQHF
clone size: NA; V gene: TRBV30; J gene: TRBJ1-1; CDR3 protein: CAYGQGAAFF
clone size: NA; V gene: TRBV6-2/TRBV6-3; J gene: TRBJ2-5; CDR3 protein: CASSYSIRQGPETQYF
clone size: NA; V gene: TRBV6-5; J gene: TRBJ1-2; CDR3 protein: CASRNDWGPGPGYTF
clone size: NA; V gene: TRBV4-1; J gene: TRBJ1-5; CDR3 protein: CASSFDRARDQPQHF
clone size: once; V gene: TRBV7-8; J gene: TRBJ1-2; CDR3 protein: CASSLEFGGVDGYTF
clone size: few; V gene: TRBV19; J gene: TRBJ2-1; CDR3 protein: CASSTQGAYNEQFF
clone size: NA; V gene: TRBV5-4; J gene: TRBJ2-2; CDR3 protein: CAISTGRSNTGELFF
clone size: NA; V gene: TRBV11-2; J gene: TRBJ1-1; CDR3 protein: CASSARTGQGPTEAFF
clone size: NA; V gene: TRBV30; J gene: TRBJ2-7; CDR3 protein: CAWSEGIYSEQYF
clone size: NA; V gene: TRBV24-1; J gene: TRBJ2-2; CDR3 protein: CATSDLQGAGVTGELFF
clone size: NA; V gene: TRBV5-8; J gene: TRBJ1-6; CDR3 protein: CASSGQGGSPLHF
clone size: once; V gene: TRBV7-6; J gene: TRBJ2-1; CDR3 protein: CASSDAALGQGSLVGNEQFF
clone size: NA; V gene: TRBV19; J gene: TRBJ2-1; CDR3 protein: CATKGQGIHNEQFF
clone size: NA; V gene: TRBV4-1; J gene: TRBJ2-3; CDR3 protein: CASSQGDSKLTDTQYF
clone size: NA; V gene: TRBV5-4; J gene: TRBJ2-1; CDR3 protein: CASGGGRSYNEQFF
clone size: NA; V gene: TRBV6-1; J gene: TRBJ2-1; CDR3 protein: CASSESSKPGQFF
clone size: once; V gene: TRBV2; J gene: TRBJ1-4; CDR3 protein: CASRDRFTNEKLFF
clone size: NA; V gene: TRBV7-6; J gene: TRBJ2-1; CDR3 protein: CASTKQGPSSYNEQFF